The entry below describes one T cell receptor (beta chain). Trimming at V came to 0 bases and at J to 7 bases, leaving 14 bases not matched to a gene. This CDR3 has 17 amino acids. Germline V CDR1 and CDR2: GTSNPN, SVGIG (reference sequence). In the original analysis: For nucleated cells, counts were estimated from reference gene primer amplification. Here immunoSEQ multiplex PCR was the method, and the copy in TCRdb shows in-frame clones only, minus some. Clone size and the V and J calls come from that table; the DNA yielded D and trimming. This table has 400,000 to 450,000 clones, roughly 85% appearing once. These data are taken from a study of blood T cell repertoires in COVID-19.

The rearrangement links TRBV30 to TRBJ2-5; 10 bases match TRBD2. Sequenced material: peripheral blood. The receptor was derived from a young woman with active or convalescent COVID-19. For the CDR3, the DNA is TGTGCCTGGAGTGTCCAGGATAGCGGGAGGAAGATTGGGACCCAGTACTTC. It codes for CAWSVQDSGRKIGTQYF.